This passage covers 30 T cell receptor beta chains from one sample sequenced in a study of cytomegalovirus exposure and HLA in healthy donors. The PCR used 60 Vbeta and 13 Jbeta primers. Measured with immunoSEQ multiplex PCR; TCRdb has only the in-frame clones, and not every one. The table includes about 200,000 clones, roughly 83% detected once. The sequenced material came from PBMCs. These receptors were collected from a male donor in good health and CMV-seropositive.

The CDR3 here is CASSLGGHNEQFF. CDR3 nucleotides: TGTGCCAGCAGCTTGGGTGGGCACAATGAGCAGTTCTTC. The chain uses TRBV5-4 and TRBJ2-1; no firm D call. This CDR3 comprises 13 residues. Trimming took off 0 bases at V and 5 bases at J, with 6 bases between the two ends. CDR1 is SGHNT and CDR2 is YYREEE in the germline V gene (reference sequence).

Only a few counts were recorded for this clone. The chain links TRBV28 to TRBJ2-7, with a possible D match to TRBD1 (6 bases). In germline, CDR1 is MDHEN, CDR2 SYDVKM. The germline V and J ends were trimmed by 6 bases and 2 bases, with 14 bases remaining between them. This CDR3 is 14 amino acids long. The CDR3 DNA sequence: TGTGCCAGCAGATACGCCGGGACACCCTACGAGCAGTACTTC. As protein: CASRYAGTPYEQYF.

This clone was counted a single time. The J gene is TRBJ2-1, the V gene TRBV4-2; 11 bases match TRBD2. This CDR3 region has 20 residues. CDR1 and CDR2 (germline): LGHNA, YNFKEQ. V was clipped by 4 bases and J by 5 bases; unmatched bases: 19. CDR3: CASSRRLAGTLTRWDNEQFF. CDR3 DNA sequence: TGTGCCAGCAGCCGACGACTAGCGGGGACCCTTACCCGATGGGACAATGAGCAGTTCTTC.

This clone was observed a single time. The V call is TRBV4-1, the J call TRBJ1-5; 7 bases are shared with TRBD1. Germline CDR1 MGHRA, CDR2 YSYEKL. The CDR3 extends over 17 amino acids. V shed 3 bases and J 4 bases; nucleotides not matched to a gene: 12. The CDR3 reads CASSHPKGASANQPQHF. DNA of the CDR3: TGCGCCAGCAGCCATCCTAAGGGGGCCTCGGCAAATCAGCCCCAGCATTTT.

This clone was recorded a few times. The gene calls are TRBV6-4 and TRBJ1-1, with a possible D match to TRBD1 (5 bases). The germline CDR1 and CDR2 sequences are MRHNA and SNTAGT. CDR3 length equals 14 residues. Between the trimmed V and J ends, which lost 6 bases and 0 bases, there was a span of 11 bases. DNA for the CDR3: TGTGCCAGCAGCCCCGGGGGGGTGAACACTGAAGCTTTCTTT. Translating gives CASSPGGVNTEAFF.

This clone was counted between two and nine times. This chain connects TRBV18 to TRBJ1-4; D is perhaps TRBD1 (5 bases). Trimming pared 4 bases from V and 7 bases from J, leaving 13 bases between. Looked up from germline, CDR1 is KGHSH and CDR2 is LQKENI. The CDR3 has 14 amino acids. CDR3 region: CASSRQGGGEKLFF. CDR3 nucleotide sequence: TGTGCCAGCTCACGGCAGGGCGGCGGTGAAAAACTGTTTTTT. The full variable domain, its missing parts supplied by reference TRBV18 and TRBJ1-4, is NAGVMQNPRHLVRRRGQEARLRCSPMKGHSHVYWYRQLPEEGLKFMVYLQKENIIDESGMPKERFSAEFPKEGPSILRIQQVVRGDSAAYFCASSRQGGGEKLFFGSGTQLSVL.

The chain couples TRBV6-5 to TRBJ2-7; 8 nucleotides match TRBD1. The trim removed 6 bases at V and 6 bases at J, leaving 7 bases unmatched. Germline V gives CDR1 MNHEY, CDR2 SVGAGI. This CDR3 spans 13 amino acids. The CDR3 DNA sequence: TGTGCCAGCAGGCAAGGACAGGGCGGCGAGCAGTACTTC. It encodes CASRQGQGGEQYF.

This chain links TRBV7-9 with TRBJ2-7; 11 positions match TRBD2. Germline CDR1 reads SEHNR; CDR2 reads FQNEAQ (reference sequence). The J segment lost 3 bases and the V segment lost 7 bases, leaving 5 bases of the junction unmatched. The CDR3 loop spans 14 amino acids. CDR3 sequence reads: CASTTSGGIYEQYF. CDR3 bases: TGTGCCAGCACCACTAGCGGGGGAATCTACGAGCAGTACTTC. Using reference TRBV7-9 and TRBJ2-7 for the parts outside the CDR3, the full variable domain is DTGVSQNPRHKITKRGQNVTFRCDPISEHNRLYWYRQTLGQGPEFLTYFQNEAQLEKSRLLSDRFSAERPKGSFSTLEIQRTEQGDSAMYLCASTTSGGIYEQYFGPGTRLTVT.

V usage is TRBV5-1 and J usage is TRBJ2-3; 9 bases are a match to TRBD2. The CDR3 runs to 16 residues. With 0 bases clipped from V and 1 base from J, the junction kept 3 bases outside the gene matches. Germline-derived CDR1 and CDR2 are SGHRS and YFSETQ. Here the CDR3 reads CASSLEAGGGTDTQYF. The CDR3 nucleotides are TGCGCCAGCAGCTTGGAGGCGGGAGGGGGCACAGATACGCAGTATTTT. Combining the CDR3 with reference TRBV5-1 and TRBJ2-3 gives the whole variable domain KAGVTQTPRYLIKTRGQQVTLSCSPISGHRSVSWYQQTPGQGLQFLFEYFSETQRNKGNFPGRFSGRQFSNSRSEMNVSTLELGDSALYLCASSLEAGGGTDTQYFGPGTRLTVL.

V usage is TRBV7-3 and J usage is TRBJ2-2; 7 bases fit TRBD2. The germline CDR1 and CDR2 sequences are SGHTA and FQGTGA. The V and J ends lost 5 bases and 2 bases, in that order; junction bases with no gene match: 8. This CDR3 is built from 16 residues. The CDR3 DNA sequence: TGTGCCAGCAGCCGTGGGGGGAGGGCCAACACCGGGGAGCTGTTTTTT. Translating gives CASSRGGRANTGELFF.

The chain is built from TRBV30 and TRBJ2-3; possibly TRBD2 for D (6 bases). The germline V and J ends were trimmed by 2 bases and 0 bases, with 12 bases remaining between them. The length of the CDR3 is 15 residues. Germline CDR1 GTSNPN, CDR2 SVGIG (reference sequence). The CDR3 region is CAWSSTGASTDTQYF. DNA for the CDR3: TGTGCCTGGAGTTCTACGGGAGCTAGCACAGATACGCAGTATTTT.

The J gene is TRBJ2-1, the V gene TRBV7-3, with 7 bases fitting TRBD2. The J segment lost 8 bases and the V segment lost 2 bases, leaving 9 bases of the junction unmatched. The CDR3 consists of 15 residues. Germline loops: CDR1 SGHTA, CDR2 FQGTGA. CDR3 region: CASSLDPAGNYEQFF. The CDR3, as DNA: TGTGCCAGCAGCTTAGACCCAGCGGGGAACTATGAGCAGTTCTTC.

This chain connects TRBV27 to TRBJ2-5; maybe TRBD2 (6 bases). The better agreement between TRBJ2-7 and the DNA end casts doubt on the J call. CDR3 size: 16 residues. Germline CDR1 MNHEY, CDR2 SMNVEV (reference sequence). CDR3 sequence reads: CASLPGGTASSYEQYF. In DNA, the CDR3 is TGTGCCAGCCTTCCCGGAGGGACGGCGAGCTCCTACGAGCAGTACTTC.

There are a few counts of this clone. The CDR3 region has the DNA TGTGCCAGCAGCCCATTTGATAGCGGGAGGGCCAGTGGCGGGGAGCTGTTTTTT. The encoded protein is CASSPFDSGRASGGELFF. V gene TRBV7-3 combines with J gene TRBJ2-2; 11 bases map to TRBD2. V lost 5 bases, J lost 7 bases, and 15 bases stayed unmatched. This CDR3 is built from 18 residues. Germline CDR1 and CDR2: SGHTA and FQGTGA.

The DNA for the CDR3 is TGCGCCAGCAGCCAAACGACAGGGGACTACGAGCAGTACTTC. Translated: CASSQTTGDYEQYF. This chain joins TRBV4-3 and TRBJ2-7, with 8 bases matching TRBD1. Germline V gene data show CDR1 as LGHNA and CDR2 as YSLEER. The CDR3 loop spans 14 amino acids. V was pared by 2 bases and J by 3 bases, with 3 bases of the junction left unmatched.

V usage is TRBV4-3 and J usage is TRBJ1-1; D unclear. This CDR3 is built from 15 residues. Per germline, CDR1 LGHNA and CDR2 YSLEER. Trimming removed 1 base from V and 3 bases from J, with 12 bases in between. CDR3 loop: CASSQGTGRDTEAFF. As DNA, the CDR3 is TGCGCCAGCAGCCAAGGGACGGGGAGGGACACTGAAGCTTTCTTT.

The chain is built from TRBV5-1 and TRBJ2-7; 16 positions match TRBD2. Per germline, CDR1 SGHRS and CDR2 YFSETQ. This CDR3 has 15 amino acids. With 4 bases clipped from V and 8 bases from J, the junction kept 6 bases outside the gene matches. The CDR3 nucleotides are TGCGCCAGCAGCCCGGGGACTAGCGGGGGGGTGAAGCAGTACTTC. Protein product: CASSPGTSGGVKQYF.

This clone was counted between two and nine times. The chain is built from TRBV9 and TRBJ2-2; TRBD2 agrees at 10 bases. With V trimmed by 3 bases and J by 3 bases, 8 bases remained unmatched. This CDR3 has 17 residues. Germline-derived CDR1 and CDR2 are SGDLS and YYNGEE. CDR3 coding DNA: TGTGCCAGCAGCGACGTAGCGGGGGGTGTTTACACCGGGGAGCTGTTTTTT. It yields the protein CASSDVAGGVYTGELFF. Using reference TRBV9 and TRBJ2-2 for the parts outside the CDR3, the full variable domain is DSGVTQTPKHLITATGQRVTLRCSPRSGDLSVYWYQQSLDQGLQFLIQYYNGEERAKGNILERFSAQQFPDLHSELNLSSLELGDSALYFCASSDVAGGVYTGELFFGEGSRLTVL.

The chain is built from TRBV19 and TRBJ1-1, with TRBD1 as a possible D gene (5 bases). The CDR3 extends over 14 amino acids. Trimming took off 1 base at V and 1 base at J, with 7 bases between the two ends. Germline assignment: CDR1 LNHDA and CDR2 SQIVND (reference sequence). The chain's CDR3 is CASSIGDRNTEAFF. The CDR3 region has the DNA TGTGCCAGTAGTATAGGTGACAGGAACACTGAAGCTTTCTTT.

The rearrangement joins TRBV7-3 to TRBJ2-7; 7 nucleotides align to TRBD2. Germline V gene sequence: CDR1 SGHTA, CDR2 FQGTGA. This CDR3 comprises 15 residues. V was clipped by 3 bases and J by 5 bases; unmatched bases: 10. CDR3 in DNA: TGTGCCAGCAGCTTTGGCGGCGGGAGTGTGCACGAGCAGTACTTC. The encoded protein is CASSFGGGSVHEQYF. The variable domain in full, completed from reference TRBV7-3 and TRBJ2-7, reads GAGVSQTPSNKVTEKGKYVELRCDPISGHTALYWYRQSLGQGPEFLIYFQGTGAADDSGLPNDRFFAVRPEGSVSTLKIQRTERGDSAVYLCASSFGGGSVHEQYFGPGTRLTVT.

The chain couples TRBV11-1 to TRBJ1-5, with D uncertain. The CDR3 is 15 residues long. V lost 1 base, J lost 2 bases, and 9 bases lay in between. Per germline, CDR1 SGHAT and CDR2 FQDESV (reference sequence). The CDR3 DNA is TGTGCCAGCAGCTTAGTTTCGGGAGGCAATCAGCCCCAGCATTTT. Amino acids: CASSLVSGGNQPQHF.

The J gene is TRBJ2-1, the V gene TRBV9, with 8 positions matching TRBD2. Germline V gene sequence: CDR1 SGDLS, CDR2 YYNGEE. The CDR3 has 15 amino acids. With V trimmed by 2 bases and J by 7 bases, 8 bases remained unmatched. The CDR3 here is CASSVIAGSGNEQFF. CDR3 coding DNA: TGTGCCAGCAGCGTGATAGCGGGAAGTGGGAATGAGCAGTTCTTC.

The chain combines TRBV7-9 with TRBJ2-7; the match to TRBD1 covers 8 bases. The CDR3 runs 13 residues. CDR1 SEHNR and CDR2 FQNEAQ come from the germline V gene (reference sequence). V shed 5 bases, J shed 6 bases, and the junction held 6 bases outside the gene matches. Here the CDR3 DNA reads TGTGCCAGCAGCGCGGGACAGGCGGGCGAGCAGTACTTC. Translating it yields CASSAGQAGEQYF.

This chain joins TRBV25-1 and TRBJ2-1; 10 bases align to TRBD1. V trimming: 6 bases; J trimming: 7 bases; junction bases outside the gene matches: 9. CDR3 size: 15 residues. Germline lookup yields CDR1 MGHDK and CDR2 SYGVNS. The CDR3 DNA sequence: TGTGCCAGCAGGTTAGACAGGGGGCATGGTAATGAGCAGTTCTTC. It codes for CASRLDRGHGNEQFF.

J is TRBJ2-5 and V is TRBV10-3; D is ambiguous. This CDR3 is built from 12 residues. Deletions cut 11 bases from V and 2 bases from J, with 12 bases between. CDR1 is ENHRY, CDR2 SYGVKD, per germline. The CDR3 DNA is TGTGCCCCGTTTATACGGCAAGAGACCCAGTACTTC. Translation: CAPFIRQETQYF.

The chain combines TRBV2 with TRBJ1-2; possibly TRBD1 for D (6 bases). CDR3 length: 13 residues. From germline, CDR1 is SNHLY and CDR2 FYNNEI. V shed 6 bases and J shed 3 bases, with 11 bases lying between them. The CDR3 here is CASRPGGDYGYTF. CDR3 nucleotide sequence: TGTGCCAGCAGGCCTGGGGGCGACTATGGCTACACCTTC.

This chain joins TRBV4-2 and TRBJ2-3, with a possible D match to TRBD2 (6 bases). Trimming took 4 bases from V and 0 from J, leaving 14 bases between them. Germline V CDR1 and CDR2: LGHNA, YNFKEQ. The CDR3 extends over 16 amino acids. As DNA, the CDR3 is TGTGCCAGCAGCCTGGGCGGGACCTCTAGCACAGATACGCAGTATTTT. It codes for CASSLGGTSSTDTQYF.

The chain combines TRBV6-5 with TRBJ2-7, with D perhaps matching TRBD2 (5 bases). Germline V gene data show CDR1 as MNHEY and CDR2 as SVGAGI. The CDR3 contains 13 residues. Trimming took off 2 bases at V and 6 bases at J, with 11 bases between the two ends. This chain's CDR3 is CASSYTYRGEQYF. In nucleotides, the CDR3 is TGTGCCAGCAGTTACACCTACCGGGGCGAGCAGTACTTC.

This rearrangement joins TRBV18 to TRBJ1-2; 7 nucleotides line up with TRBD1. The germline CDR1 and CDR2 sequences are KGHSH and LQKENI. The trim removed 3 bases at V and 0 bases at J, leaving 4 bases unmatched. This CDR3 contains 15 residues. The CDR3 coding sequence is TGTGCCAGCTCACCTACAGGGGATTCTAACTATGGCTACACCTTC. It yields the protein CASSPTGDSNYGYTF.

The rearrangement links TRBV19 to TRBJ1-5; D unclear. The germline V gene has CDR1 LNHDA and CDR2 SQIVND (reference sequence). This CDR3 comprises 14 residues. Trimming cost V 9 bases and J 6 bases, with 18 bases left between them. CDR3 DNA: TGTGCCAGCCGGGGAGCCATAGAACGTCAGCCCCAGCATTTT. Its protein product is CASRGAIERQPQHF.